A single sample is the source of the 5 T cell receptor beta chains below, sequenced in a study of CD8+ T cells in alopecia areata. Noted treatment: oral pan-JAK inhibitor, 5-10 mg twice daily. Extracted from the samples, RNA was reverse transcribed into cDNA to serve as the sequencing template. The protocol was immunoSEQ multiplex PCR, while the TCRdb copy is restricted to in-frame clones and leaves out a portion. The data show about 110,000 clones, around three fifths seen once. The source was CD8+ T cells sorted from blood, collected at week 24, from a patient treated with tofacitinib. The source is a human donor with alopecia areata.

CDR3 loop: CASSYDRETEAFF. CDR3 nucleotide sequence: TGTGCCAGCAGTTACGACAGGGAAACTGAAGCTTTCTTT. The chain uses TRBV6-5 and TRBJ1-1; 7 nucleotides align to TRBD1. The germline gives CDR1 MNHEY, CDR2 SVGAGI. CDR3 length equals 13 residues. V lost 2 bases, J lost 5 bases, and 2 bases stayed unmatched.

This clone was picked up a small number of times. The CDR3 region has the DNA TGTGCCAGCAGCGTAGAGAACCAGGAGTCACCCCTCCACTTT. This gives the protein CASSVENQESPLHF. The V and J genes are TRBV9 and TRBJ1-6; no definite D call. Trimming stripped 0 bases from V and 10 bases from J, with 11 bases between. The V gene's germline CDR1 is SGDLS and CDR2 YYNGEE. This CDR3 contains 14 residues.

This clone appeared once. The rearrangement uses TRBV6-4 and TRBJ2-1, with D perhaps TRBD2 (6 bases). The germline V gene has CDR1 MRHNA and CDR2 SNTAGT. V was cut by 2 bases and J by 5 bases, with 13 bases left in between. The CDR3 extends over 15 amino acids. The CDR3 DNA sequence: TGTGCCAGCAGTGACGTTACTGGGGGGAACAATGAGCAGTTCTTC. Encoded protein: CASSDVTGGNNEQFF.

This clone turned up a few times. CDR3 DNA sequence: TGTGCCAGCAGCAACCTTTTAGGTACGCAGTATTTT. Its translation is CASSNLLGTQYF. The chain is built from TRBV7-6 and TRBJ2-3; D is ambiguous. Trimming removed 5 bases at V and 8 bases at J, with 11 bases between. Germline V gene data show CDR1 as SGHVS and CDR2 as FNYEAQ. The CDR3 spans 12 residues.

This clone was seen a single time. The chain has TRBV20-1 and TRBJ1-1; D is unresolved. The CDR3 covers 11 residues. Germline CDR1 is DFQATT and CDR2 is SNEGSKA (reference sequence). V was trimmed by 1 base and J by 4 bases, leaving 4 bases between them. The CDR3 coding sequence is TGCAGTGCTAGAGCCGGCACTGAAGCTTTCTTT. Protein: CSARAGTEAFF.